The T cell receptor (beta chain) described here comes from a study of shared clonotypes between healthy human individuals. Study overall: Two female and a few male donors aged 18 to 49 were enrolled.

Trimming cost V 2 bases and J 6 bases; bases outside gene matches: 7. CDR3 size: 14 residues. From germline, CDR1 is MDHEN and CDR2 SYDVKM. Details on this clone: Its target is not known.

Whole-study results and caveats: What limited the represented genetic and exposure-history diversity was the small number of donors.

Profiled with immunoSEQ multiplex PCR; TCRdb holds only in-frame clones, not every one. The sample carries 450,000 to 500,000 clones, about 72% recorded once. The receptor comes from a woman in her thirties or forties in good health. Some clones in this sample may be carry-over from other donors' samples. Sequencing used PBMCs. V and J are TRBV28 and TRBJ2-7; 7 positions agree with TRBD2. This chain's CDR3 is CASSLPQAGREQYF. CDR3 nucleotide sequence: TGTGCCAGCAGTTTACCCCAAGCGGGACGCGAGCAGTACTTC.